These 17 T cell receptor beta chains came from one sample sequenced in a study of sequential checkpoint blockade in melanoma. Libraries were prepared by immunoSEQ multiplex PCR; TCRdb keeps only in-frame clonotypes and omits some of them. The profile shows 3,600 or so clones, 45% to 60% of them singletons. Regarding treatment: randomized to nivolumab then ipilimumab (arm A) or the reverse (arm B). Sample: CD8+ T cells sorted from blood (inferred from file names), taken from a patient given nivolumab and ipilimumab in sequence. The receptors shown here come from a human patient with melanoma. Some clones in this sample may be carry-over from other donors' samples.

The chain recombines TRBV6-5 with TRBJ1-6, with TRBD1 matching over 9 bases. Germline CDR1 is MNHEY and CDR2 is SVGAGI. The V gene end was trimmed by 6 bases and the J gene end by 8 bases; junction bases not matched to a gene: 8. This CDR3 spans 15 amino acids. This chain's CDR3 is CASRIRDRVDSPLHF. For the CDR3, the DNA is TGTGCCAGCAGAATCCGGGACAGGGTAGATTCACCCCTCCACTTT.

This chain links TRBV7-8 with TRBJ2-7; D possibly corresponds to TRBD1 (5 bases). This CDR3 is built from 15 residues. Trimming pared 1 base from V and 0 bases from J, leaving 10 bases between. Germline CDR1 reads SGHVS; CDR2 reads FQNEAQ. CDR3 DNA sequence: TGTGCCAGCAGCTTAGTCCCGGACAACTCCTACGAGCAGTACTTC. Translation gives CASSLVPDNSYEQYF.

The rearrangement uses TRBV9 and TRBJ2-1, with 8 bases identical to TRBD2. This CDR3 comprises 14 residues. J was trimmed by 3 bases and V by 2 bases; bases with no gene match: 1. Germline lookup yields CDR1 SGDLS and CDR2 YYNGEE. The CDR3 region is CASSVGTSYNEQFF. CDR3 in DNA: TGTGCCAGCAGCGTGGGGACTAGCTACAATGAGCAGTTCTTC. The full variable domain, its missing parts supplied by reference TRBV9 and TRBJ2-1, is DSGVTQTPKHLITATGQRVTLRCSPRSGDLSVYWYQQSLDQGLQFLIQYYNGEERAKGNILERFSAQQFPDLHSELNLSSLELGDSALYFCASSVGTSYNEQFFGPGTRLTVL.

This clone showed up just a few times. The chain is built from TRBV7-9 and TRBJ2-6; 8 nucleotides match TRBD1. The CDR3 contains 19 residues. The V gene end was trimmed by 2 bases and the J gene end by 2 bases; junction bases not matched to a gene: 11. CDR1 and CDR2 from the germline V gene are SEHNR and FQNEAQ (reference sequence). CDR3 in amino acids: CASSLLPGQGTAGANVLTF. The CDR3 nucleotides are TGTGCCAGCAGCTTATTACCCGGACAGGGAACTGCTGGGGCCAACGTCCTGACTTTC.

V usage is TRBV5-5 and J usage is TRBJ1-4; D is unresolved. Trimming took off 1 base at V and 7 bases at J, with 8 bases between the two ends. This CDR3 is built from 13 residues. CDR1 and CDR2 from the germline V gene are SGHKS and YYEKEE (reference sequence). CDR3 DNA: TGTGCCAGCAGCTTGTTGGCATCTGAAAAACTGTTTTTT. Its translation is CASSLLASEKLFF.

The V and J genes are TRBV27 and TRBJ1-2; TRBD1 is a possible D gene (6 bases). This CDR3 region has 13 residues. Trimming stripped 2 bases from V and 8 bases from J, with 12 bases between. The germline V gene has CDR1 MNHEY and CDR2 SMNVEV (reference sequence). The CDR3, as DNA: TGTGCCAGCAGTTTAGGGCAGGGGATGGGCTACACCTTC. Its protein is CASSLGQGMGYTF.

The chain carries TRBV27 and TRBJ2-7, with D uncertain. The CDR3 length is 12 residues. Germline V gene data show CDR1 as MNHEY and CDR2 as SMNVEV (reference sequence). Trimming removed 5 bases at V and 2 bases at J, with 7 bases between. DNA for the CDR3: TGTGCCAGCAGTGGCCCCACCTACGAGCAGTACTTC. Translating it yields CASSGPTYEQYF.

The chain is built from TRBV7-9 and TRBJ1-2; tentatively, D is TRBD1 (6 bases). In germline, CDR1 is SEHNR, CDR2 FQNEAQ (reference sequence). The CDR3 covers 14 residues. Trimming shortened V by 6 bases and J by 4 bases, and 15 bases separated the two germline ends. DNA of the CDR3: TGTGCCAGCAGTCCCGGGGGGGGGCCCTATGGCTACACCTTC. Encoded protein: CASSPGGGPYGYTF.

This chain joins TRBV4-2 and TRBJ2-7; TRBD2 agrees at 11 bases. Germline-derived CDR1 and CDR2 are LGHNA and YNFKEQ. CDR3 length: 15 amino acids. The ends lost 2 bases at V and 3 bases at J; junction bases unmatched: 3. CDR3 DNA: TGTGCCAGCAGCCAAACCGGGACTAGCGGCTACGAGCAGTACTTC. Amino acids: CASSQTGTSGYEQYF.

The chain combines TRBV2 with TRBJ2-7; TRBD2 matches at 7 bases. In germline, CDR1 is SNHLY, CDR2 FYNNEI. The length of the CDR3 is 12 residues. J lost 6 bases, V lost 11 bases, and 10 bases had no gene match. CDR3 loop: CAAARDYREQYF. The CDR3 bases are TGTGCCGCTGCTCGGGACTACCGCGAGCAGTACTTC.

The rearrangement uses TRBV4-1 and TRBJ1-1; 9 bases align to TRBD1. The V gene end was trimmed by 0 bases and the J gene end by 3 bases; junction bases not matched to a gene: 5. Germline V gene sequence: CDR1 MGHRA, CDR2 YSYEKL. This CDR3 contains 16 residues. The CDR3 DNA reads TGCGCCAGCAGCCAAGAGGGGACAGGGTTTTACACTGAAGCTTTCTTT. This codes for CASSQEGTGFYTEAFF.

The chain combines TRBV19 with TRBJ1-5, with D possibly being TRBD1 (5 bases). The V end was cut by 9 bases, the J end by 0 bases, with 9 bases between. This CDR3 has 13 amino acids. From germline, CDR1 is LNHDA and CDR2 SQIVND (reference sequence). CDR3 nucleotide sequence: TGTGCCAGCGCGACAGATAGCAATCAGCCCCAGCATTTT. It is translated as CASATDSNQPQHF.

The chain is built from TRBV29-1 and TRBJ2-7; the match to TRBD1 covers 7 bases. Looked up from germline, CDR1 is SQVTM and CDR2 is ANQGSEA. J lost 3 bases, V lost 7 bases, and 6 bases had no gene match. CDR3 length: 12 residues. CDR3 protein: CSAGDSYYEQYF. DNA of the CDR3: TGCAGCGCCGGGGACAGCTACTACGAGCAGTACTTC.

This chain joins TRBV9 and TRBJ2-3; TRBD2 is a possible D gene (5 bases). Trimming cost V 0 bases and J 0 bases, with 14 bases left between them. The germline gives CDR1 SGDLS, CDR2 YYNGEE. There are 17 residues in the CDR3. The CDR3 nucleotides are TGTGCCAGCAGCGTAGAAGCCCAGCGGCCCAGCACAGATACGCAGTATTTT. This sequence encodes CASSVEAQRPSTDTQYF.

By frequency in the sample, this clone is medium-sized. The chain recombines TRBV5-4 with TRBJ1-1; 7 bases are a match to TRBD1. Germline loops: CDR1 SGHNT, CDR2 YYREEE (reference sequence). The V gene end was trimmed by 4 bases and the J gene end by 0 bases; junction bases not matched to a gene: 3. CDR3 length: 14 residues. CDR3 coding DNA: TGTGCCAGCAGCCTCGGACAGGTGAACACTGAAGCTTTCTTT. Translation gives CASSLGQVNTEAFF.

V gene TRBV7-9 combines with J gene TRBJ1-4; no reliable D call. Germline lookup yields CDR1 SEHNR and CDR2 FQNEAQ (reference sequence). The CDR3 is 15 residues long. V was shortened by 5 bases and J by 3 bases, with 13 bases between the two germline ends. The CDR3 sequence is CASSPFQAPNEKLFF. CDR3 nucleotide sequence: TGTGCCAGCAGCCCCTTCCAGGCCCCTAATGAAAAACTGTTTTTT.

The chain is built from TRBV5-6 and TRBJ2-7, with TRBD2 matching 7 bases. Germline CDR1 reads SGHDT; CDR2 reads YYEEEE. There are 14 residues in the CDR3. Unmatched junction bases numbered 3, after V lost 0 bases and J lost 3 bases. CDR3 DNA sequence: TGTGCCAGCAGCTTGGGCGGGGGTTTCTACGAGCAGTACTTC. Encoded protein: CASSLGGGFYEQYF.